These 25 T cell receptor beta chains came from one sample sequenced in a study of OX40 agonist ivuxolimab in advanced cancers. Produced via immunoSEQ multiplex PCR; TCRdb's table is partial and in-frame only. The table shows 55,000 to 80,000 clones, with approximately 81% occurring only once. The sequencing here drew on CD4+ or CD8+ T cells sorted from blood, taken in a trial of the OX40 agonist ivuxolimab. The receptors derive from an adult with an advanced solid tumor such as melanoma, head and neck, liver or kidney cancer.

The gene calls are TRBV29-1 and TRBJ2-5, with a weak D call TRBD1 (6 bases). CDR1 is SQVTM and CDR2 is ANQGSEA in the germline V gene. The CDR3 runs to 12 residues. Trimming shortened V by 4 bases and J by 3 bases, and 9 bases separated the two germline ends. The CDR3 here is CSVAGAKETQYF. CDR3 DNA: TGCAGCGTTGCAGGGGCGAAAGAGACCCAGTACTTC.

DNA for the CDR3: TGTGCCAGCAGCTTAGATCTCTCCCGCTTGGCGCAGTATTTT. Its translation: CASSLDLSRLAQYF. This chain links TRBV11-2 with TRBJ2-3; no firm D call. Germline CDR1 SGHAT, CDR2 FQNNGV. Trimming shortened V by 0 bases and J by 10 bases, and 14 bases separated the two germline ends. The CDR3 is made up of 14 amino acids.

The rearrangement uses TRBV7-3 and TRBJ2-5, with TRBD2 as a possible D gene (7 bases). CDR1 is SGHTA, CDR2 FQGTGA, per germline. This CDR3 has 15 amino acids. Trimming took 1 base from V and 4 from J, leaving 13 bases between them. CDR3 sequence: CASSLIGGAGETQYF. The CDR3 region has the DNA TGTGCCAGCAGCTTAATTGGGGGGGCCGGAGAGACCCAGTACTTC.

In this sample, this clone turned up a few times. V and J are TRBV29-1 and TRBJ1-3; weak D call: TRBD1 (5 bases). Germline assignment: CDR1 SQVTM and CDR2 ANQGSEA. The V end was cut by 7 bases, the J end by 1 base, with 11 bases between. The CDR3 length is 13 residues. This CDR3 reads CSANRGSGNTIYF. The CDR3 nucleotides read TGCAGCGCCAATCGGGGGTCTGGAAACACCATATATTTT.

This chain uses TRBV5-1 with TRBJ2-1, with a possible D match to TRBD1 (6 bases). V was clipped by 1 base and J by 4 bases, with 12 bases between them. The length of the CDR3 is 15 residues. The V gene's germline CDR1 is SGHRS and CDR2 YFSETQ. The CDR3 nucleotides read TGCGCCAGCAGCTTGACGGACAGCCCATACAATGAGCAGTTCTTC. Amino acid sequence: CASSLTDSPYNEQFF. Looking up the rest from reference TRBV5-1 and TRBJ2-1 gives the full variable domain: KAGVTQTPRYLIKTRGQQVTLSCSPISGHRSVSWYQQTPGQGLQFLFEYFSETQRNKGNFPGRFSGRQFSNSRSEMNVSTLELGDSALYLCASSLTDSPYNEQFFGPGTRLTVL.

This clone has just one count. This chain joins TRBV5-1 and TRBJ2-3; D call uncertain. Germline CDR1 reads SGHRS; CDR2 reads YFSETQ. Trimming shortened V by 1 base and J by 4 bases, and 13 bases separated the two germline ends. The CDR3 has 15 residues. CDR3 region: CASSLNTVLADTQYF. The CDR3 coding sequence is TGCGCCAGCAGCTTGAATACAGTGCTAGCAGATACGCAGTATTTT.

This CDR3 is CASSLVRGSDTQYF. In nucleotides, the CDR3 is TGTGCCAGCAGCTTAGTCCGCGGGTCGGATACGCAGTATTTT. The chain is built from TRBV7-3 and TRBJ2-3, with a tentative D call TRBD2 (5 bases). The CDR3 extends over 14 amino acids. CDR1 and CDR2 from the germline V gene are SGHTA and FQGTGA. Deletions cut 2 bases from V and 6 bases from J, with 12 bases between. Full variable domain (outside the CDR3, taken from reference TRBV7-3 and TRBJ2-3): GAGVSQTPSNKVTEKGKYVELRCDPISGHTALYWYRQSLGQGPEFLIYFQGTGAADDSGLPNDRFFAVRPEGSVSTLKIQRTERGDSAVYLCASSLVRGSDTQYFGPGTRLTVL.

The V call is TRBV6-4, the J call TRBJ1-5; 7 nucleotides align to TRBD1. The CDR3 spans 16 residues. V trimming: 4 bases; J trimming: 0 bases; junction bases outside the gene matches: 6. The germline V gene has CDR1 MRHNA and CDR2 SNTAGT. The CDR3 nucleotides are TGTGCCAGCAGTGTCGGACACAGGGGTAGCAATCAGCCCCAGCATTTT. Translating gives CASSVGHRGSNQPQHF.

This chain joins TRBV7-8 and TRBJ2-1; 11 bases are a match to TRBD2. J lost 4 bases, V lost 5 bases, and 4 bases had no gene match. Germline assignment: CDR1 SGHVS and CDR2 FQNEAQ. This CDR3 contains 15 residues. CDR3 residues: CASSRGLADYNEQFF. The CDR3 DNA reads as TGTGCCAGCAGCCGGGGACTAGCGGATTACAATGAGCAGTTCTTC.

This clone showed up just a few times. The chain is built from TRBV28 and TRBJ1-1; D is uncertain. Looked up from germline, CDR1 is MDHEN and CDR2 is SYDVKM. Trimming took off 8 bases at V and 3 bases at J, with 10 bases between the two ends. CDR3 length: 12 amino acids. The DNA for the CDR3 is TGTGCCAGCTCCCAGACCTACACTGAAGCTTTCTTT. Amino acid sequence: CASSQTYTEAFF.

CDR3 residues: CASKSLRRISYEQYF. In nucleotides, the CDR3 is TGTGCCAGTAAATCACTCAGAAGGATCTCCTACGAGCAGTACTTC. This chain links TRBV28 with TRBJ2-7; D remains ambiguous. Deletions cut 9 bases from V and 0 bases from J, with 18 bases between. CDR3 length: 15 amino acids. CDR1 is MDHEN and CDR2 is SYDVKM in the germline V gene.

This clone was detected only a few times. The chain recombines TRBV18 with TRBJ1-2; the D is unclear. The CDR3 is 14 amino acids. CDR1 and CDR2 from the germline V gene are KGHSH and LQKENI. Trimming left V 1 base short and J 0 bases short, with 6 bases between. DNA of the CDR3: TGTGCCAGCTCACCACAGGCTACTAACTATGGCTACACCTTC. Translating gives CASSPQATNYGYTF.

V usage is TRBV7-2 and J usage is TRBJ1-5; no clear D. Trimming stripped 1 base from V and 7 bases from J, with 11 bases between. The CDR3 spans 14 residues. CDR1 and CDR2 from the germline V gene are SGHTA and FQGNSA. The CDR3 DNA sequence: TGTGCCAGCAGCTTAGTACATACGCGCCAGCCCCAGCATTTT. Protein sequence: CASSLVHTRQPQHF.

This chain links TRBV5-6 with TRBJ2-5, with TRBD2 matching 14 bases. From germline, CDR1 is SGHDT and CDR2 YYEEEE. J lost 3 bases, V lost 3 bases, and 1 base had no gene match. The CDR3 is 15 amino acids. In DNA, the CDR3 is TGTGCCAGCAGCTGGGGACTAGCGGGGGAAGAGACCCAGTACTTC. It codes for CASSWGLAGEETQYF.

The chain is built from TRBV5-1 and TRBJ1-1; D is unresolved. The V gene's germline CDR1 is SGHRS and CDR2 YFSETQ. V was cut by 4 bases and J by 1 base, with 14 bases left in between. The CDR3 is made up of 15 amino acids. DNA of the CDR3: TGCGCCAGCAGCCTTGGATCAGGTGCGAACACTGAAGCTTTCTTT. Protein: CASSLGSGANTEAFF.

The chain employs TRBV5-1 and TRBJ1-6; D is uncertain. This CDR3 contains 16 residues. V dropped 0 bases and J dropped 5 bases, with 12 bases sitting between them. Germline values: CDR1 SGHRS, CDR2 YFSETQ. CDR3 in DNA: TGCGCCAGCAGCTTGGTGGTTGGCGGAGATAATTCACCCCTCCACTTT. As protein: CASSLVVGGDNSPLHF.

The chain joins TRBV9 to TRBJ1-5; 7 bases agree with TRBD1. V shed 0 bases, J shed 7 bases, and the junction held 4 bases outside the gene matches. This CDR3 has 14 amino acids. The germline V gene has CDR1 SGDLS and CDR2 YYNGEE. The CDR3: CASSVGDSRQPQHF. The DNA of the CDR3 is TGTGCCAGCAGCGTAGGGGACAGCCGGCAGCCCCAGCATTTT.

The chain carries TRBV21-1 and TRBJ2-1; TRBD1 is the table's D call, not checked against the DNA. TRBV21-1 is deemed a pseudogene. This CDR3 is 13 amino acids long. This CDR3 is CASSKEGNNEQFF. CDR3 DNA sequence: TGTGCCAGCAGCAAAGAGGGGAACAATGAGCAGTTCTTC.

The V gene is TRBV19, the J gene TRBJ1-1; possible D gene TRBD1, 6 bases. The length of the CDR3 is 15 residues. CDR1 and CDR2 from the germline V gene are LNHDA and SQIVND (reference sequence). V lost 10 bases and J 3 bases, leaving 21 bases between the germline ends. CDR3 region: CATKGGRSADTEAFF. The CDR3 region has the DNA TGTGCCACAAAGGGGGGGAGGTCGGCGGACACTGAAGCTTTCTTT.

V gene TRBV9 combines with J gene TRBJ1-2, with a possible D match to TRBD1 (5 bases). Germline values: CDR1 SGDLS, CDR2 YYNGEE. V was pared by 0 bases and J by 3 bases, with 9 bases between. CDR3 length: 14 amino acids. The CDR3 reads CASSVGQGDYGYTF. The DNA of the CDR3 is TGTGCCAGCAGCGTAGGGCAGGGAGACTATGGCTACACCTTC.

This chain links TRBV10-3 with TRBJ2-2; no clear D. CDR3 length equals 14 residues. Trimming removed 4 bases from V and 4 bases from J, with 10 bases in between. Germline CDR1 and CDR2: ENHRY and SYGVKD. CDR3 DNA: TGTGCCATCAGTGCCGGGCTGGGCACCGGGGAGCTGTTTTTT. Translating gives CAISAGLGTGELFF.

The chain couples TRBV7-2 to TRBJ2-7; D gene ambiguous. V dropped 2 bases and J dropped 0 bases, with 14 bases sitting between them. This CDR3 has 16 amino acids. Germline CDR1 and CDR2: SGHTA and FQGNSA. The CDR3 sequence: CASSLNLGRSSYEQYF. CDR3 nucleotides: TGTGCCAGCAGCTTAAATCTGGGCAGATCCTCCTACGAGCAGTACTTC.

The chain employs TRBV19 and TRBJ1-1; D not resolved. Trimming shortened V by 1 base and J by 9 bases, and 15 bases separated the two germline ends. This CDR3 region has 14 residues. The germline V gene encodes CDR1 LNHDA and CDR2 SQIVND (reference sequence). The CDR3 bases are TGTGCCAGTAGTATAGCCCACGATCCGGGGAAAGCTTTCTTT. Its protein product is CASSIAHDPGKAFF.

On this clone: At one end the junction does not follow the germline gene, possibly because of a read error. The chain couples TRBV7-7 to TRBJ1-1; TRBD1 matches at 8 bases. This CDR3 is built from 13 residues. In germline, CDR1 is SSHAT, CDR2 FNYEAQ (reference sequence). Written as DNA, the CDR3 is TGTGCTAGCAGCCTGACAGGGGCCACTGAAGCTTTCTTT. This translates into CASSLTGATEAFF. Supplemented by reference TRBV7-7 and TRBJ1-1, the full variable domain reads GAGVSQSPRYKVTKRGQDVTLRCDPISSHATLYWYQQALGQGPEFLTYFNYEAQPDKSGLPSDRFSAERPEGSISTLTIQRTEQRDSAMYRCASSLTGATEAFFGQGTRLTVV.

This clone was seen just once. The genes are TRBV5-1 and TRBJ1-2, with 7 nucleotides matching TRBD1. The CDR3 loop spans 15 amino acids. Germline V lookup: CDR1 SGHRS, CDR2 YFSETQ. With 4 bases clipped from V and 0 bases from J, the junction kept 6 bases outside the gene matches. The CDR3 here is CASSMTGRSNYGYTF. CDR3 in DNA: TGCGCCAGCAGCATGACAGGGAGGTCTAACTATGGCTACACCTTC.